This note documents a single T cell receptor beta chain sequence. This sample is part of a study of blood T cell repertoires in COVID-19. The wider study: From the United States, Italy and Spain came samples of acute and convalescent COVID-19. Sources were T cells, B-cell-depleted T cells, or PBMCs; the material itself was cDNA or gDNA.

Authors' processing steps: Researchers report that nucleated cell counts were estimated from reference gene primer amplification. TCRdb's table, derived via immunoSEQ multiplex PCR, lists solely in-frame clones and lacks some. The V and J calls and clone size come from that table; D and trimming were worked out from the DNA. The table has 310,000 or so clones, around nine tenths seen once. CDR3 length: 15 amino acids. The germline V gene has CDR1 MDHEN and CDR2 SYDVKM. V was pared by 3 bases and J by 0 bases, with 12 bases between. This TCR came from a man in his fifties with active or convalescent COVID-19. Sequencing was done on a sample of peripheral blood. The chain joins TRBV28 to TRBJ2-7, with D perhaps matching TRBD2 (6 bases). The CDR3 coding sequence is TGTGCCAGCAGTTTTGGGGACTTCCACTCCTACGAGCAGTACTTC. Translating it yields CASSFGDFHSYEQYF.